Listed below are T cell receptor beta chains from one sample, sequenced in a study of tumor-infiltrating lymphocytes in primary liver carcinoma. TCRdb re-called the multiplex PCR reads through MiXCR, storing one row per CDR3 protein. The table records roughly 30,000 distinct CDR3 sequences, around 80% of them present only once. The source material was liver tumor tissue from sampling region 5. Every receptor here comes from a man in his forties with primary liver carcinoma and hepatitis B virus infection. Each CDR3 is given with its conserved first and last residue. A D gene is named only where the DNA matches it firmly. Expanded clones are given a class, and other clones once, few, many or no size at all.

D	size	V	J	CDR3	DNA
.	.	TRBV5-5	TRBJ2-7	CASSYSHHRDSYEQYF	TGTGCCAGCAGTTACTCCCACCACAGGGACTCGTACGAGCAGTACTTC
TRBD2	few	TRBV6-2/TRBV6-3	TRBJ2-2	CASSSRLAGVGNTRELFF	TGTGCCAGCAGCTCCAGACTAGCGGGAGTAGGGAACACCAGGGAGCTGTTTTTT
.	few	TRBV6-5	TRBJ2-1	CASSLGRFSYNEQLF	TGTGCCAGTTCGCTCGGCAGGTTCTCCTACAATGAACAGCTCTTC
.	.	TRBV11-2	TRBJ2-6	CASNFLVWHTGANVRTF	TGTGCCAGCAACTTTCTTGTGTGGCACACTGGGGCCAACGTCCGGACTTTC
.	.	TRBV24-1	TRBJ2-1	CATSVQGDGNEQFF	TGTGCCACCAGCGTTCAAGGGGATGGGAATGAGCAGTTCTTC
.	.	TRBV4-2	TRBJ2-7	CASSQEGKTGFSYELYF	TGTGCCAGCAGCCAAGAGGGAAAGACAGGTTTCTCCTACGAGCTATACTTC
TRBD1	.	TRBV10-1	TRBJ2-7	CAIPRGQGLYEQYF	TGCGCCATTCCACGAGGACAGGGGTTGTACGAGCAGTACTTC
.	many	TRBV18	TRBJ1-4	CASSPTWDGKNNEKLFF	TGTGCCAGCTCACCGACCTGGGACGGAAAAAATAATGAAAAACTGTTTTTT
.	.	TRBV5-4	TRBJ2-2	CASQEGAGSGELFF	TGCGCCTCCCAGGAGGGGGCGGGCAGCGGGGAGCTGTTTTTT
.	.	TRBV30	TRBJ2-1	CVWTPTTYNEQFF	TGTGTCTGGACTCCAACGACTTACAATGAGCAGTTCTTC
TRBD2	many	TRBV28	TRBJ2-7	CASGLAGASRYEQYF	TGTGCCAGCGGACTAGCGGGAGCCAGTCGGTACGAGCAGTACTTC
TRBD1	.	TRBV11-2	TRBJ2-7	CASYQGTGITYEQYF	TGTGCCAGCTACCAAGGGACAGGGATAACCTACGAGCAGTACTTC
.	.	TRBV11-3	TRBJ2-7	CANSLGFGEFYEQYF	TGTGCCAACAGCTTAGGGTTCGGAGAGTTCTACGAGCAGTACTTC
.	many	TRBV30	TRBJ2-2	CAWSHSLRTYTGELFF	TGTGCCTGGAGCCACTCTCTCAGGACATACACCGGGGAGCTGTTTTTT
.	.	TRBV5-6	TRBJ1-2	CVSSSYRAPGYTF	TGTGTCAGCAGCTCGTACAGGGCGCCGGGCTACACCTTC
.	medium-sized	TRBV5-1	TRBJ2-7	CASSLGLIYEQYF	TGCGCCAGCAGCTTGGGACTAATCTACGAGCAGTACTTC
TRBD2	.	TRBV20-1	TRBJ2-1	CSATRREAGYTEQFF	TGCAGTGCTACACGGCGGGAGGCGGGGTACACTGAGCAGTTCTTC
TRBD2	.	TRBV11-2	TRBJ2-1	CASSIMHGLGREWWNYNEQFF	TGTGCCAGTAGCATCATGCATGGGTTGGGGCGGGAGTGGTGGAACTACAATGAGCAGTTCTTC
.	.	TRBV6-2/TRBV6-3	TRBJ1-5	CVSSYWSDRRNQPQHF	TGTGTCAGCAGTTACTGGAGTGACAGACGAAATCAGCCCCAGCATTTT
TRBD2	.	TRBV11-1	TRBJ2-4	CASNFPGTSGTKNIQYF	TGTGCTAGCAACTTTCCCGGGACTAGCGGGACCAAAAACATTCAGTACTTC
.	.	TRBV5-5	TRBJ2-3	CTSSSPDRSSTDTQYF	TGTACCAGCAGCTCCCCTGACAGGTCGAGCACAGATACGCAGTATTTT
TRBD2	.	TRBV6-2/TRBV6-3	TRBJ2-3	CYSSPKREPDTQYF	TGTTACAGCAGCCCCAAGCGGGAGCCAGATACGCAGTATTTT
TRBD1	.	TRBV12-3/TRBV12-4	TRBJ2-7	CASNIATGGSYEQYF	TGTGCCAGCAATATAGCGACAGGGGGGTCCTACGAGCAGTACTTC
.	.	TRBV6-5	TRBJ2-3	CASNPCGSGTDTQYF	TGTGCCAGCAACCCTTGCGGATCTGGCACAGATACGCAGTATTTT
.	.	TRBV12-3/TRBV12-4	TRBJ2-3	CASSSPAGQYF	TGTGCCAGCAGCTCCCCGGCTGGGCAGTATTTC
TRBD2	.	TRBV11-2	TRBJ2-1	CASSLAESASGSGYNEQFF	TGTGCAAGCAGCTTAGCCGAGTCGGCTAGCGGGAGTGGATACAATGAGCAGTTCTTC
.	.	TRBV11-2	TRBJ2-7	CAGSSESGISGEQYF	TGTGCCGGCAGCTCAGAGTCCGGGATCTCTGGCGAGCAGTATTTC